These T cell receptor beta chains were read from a single sample in a study of cytomegalovirus exposure and HLA in healthy donors. Using immunoSEQ multiplex PCR, the repertoire was profiled, and TCRdb retains in-frame clones only, with some absent. Of about 94,000 clones listed, about 80% were seen once; the top ten hold approximately 1.4%. The sequenced material came from PBMCs. The receptor set was obtained from a male donor in good health and CMV-seronegative. Both conserved end residues are part of each CDR3. The D gene is left open where the match is weak. Some rows mark clone size as missing; the rest say once, few, many or name a class of expanded clone.

D gene: TRBD1
J gene: TRBJ2-1
V gene: TRBV5-1
clone size: NA
CDR3 protein: CASRGQGITGNEQFF
CDR3 DNA: TGCGCCAGCAGAGGACAGGGGATCACCGGCAATGAGCAGTTCTTC

D gene: NA
J gene: TRBJ2-1
V gene: TRBV30
clone size: once
CDR3 protein: CAWNLQTSGNEQFF
CDR3 DNA: TGTGCCTGGAATCTACAGACTAGTGGCAATGAGCAGTTCTTC

D gene: NA
J gene: TRBJ1-1
V gene: TRBV19
clone size: NA
CDR3 protein: CASSPVRAEAFF
CDR3 DNA: TGTGCCAGTAGTCCCGTGAGGGCTGAAGCTTTCTTT

D gene: NA
J gene: TRBJ1-1
V gene: TRBV7-2
clone size: NA
CDR3 protein: CASSLSTRVGGTEAFF
CDR3 DNA: TGTGCCAGCAGCTTGTCAACGAGGGTTGGCGGGACTGAAGCTTTCTTT

D gene: TRBD1
J gene: TRBJ1-2
V gene: TRBV5-4
clone size: NA
CDR3 protein: CASSLTGGNYGYTF
CDR3 DNA: TGTGCCAGCAGCTTGACAGGGGGCAACTATGGCTACACCTTC

D gene: TRBD1
J gene: TRBJ1-2
V gene: TRBV28
clone size: NA
CDR3 protein: CASSSGQGNHYGYTF
CDR3 DNA: TGTGCCAGCAGTTCGGGACAGGGGAATCACTATGGCTACACCTTC

D gene: NA
J gene: TRBJ1-2
V gene: TRBV6-5
clone size: few
CDR3 protein: CASSFTAGFSQGGYTF
CDR3 DNA: TGTGCCAGCAGTTTTACGGCAGGGTTTTCCCAGGGTGGCTACACCTTC

D gene: NA
J gene: TRBJ1-1
V gene: TRBV10-2
clone size: NA
CDR3 protein: CASSEVGGRRAFF
CDR3 DNA: TGCGCCAGCAGTGAGGTGGGGGGGAGGAGAGCTTTCTTT

D gene: TRBD1
J gene: TRBJ2-1
V gene: TRBV5-1
clone size: NA
CDR3 protein: CASSLAGTGSYNEQFF
CDR3 DNA: TGCGCCAGCAGCTTGGCCGGGACAGGGTCCTACAATGAGCAGTTCTTC

D gene: TRBD1
J gene: TRBJ2-7
V gene: TRBV19
clone size: NA
CDR3 protein: CASRDRLEWDQGEQYF
CDR3 DNA: TGTGCCAGTCGGGACAGATTAGAATGGGACCAAGGCGAGCAGTACTTC

D gene: NA
J gene: TRBJ2-6
V gene: TRBV29-1
clone size: NA
CDR3 protein: CSVDGRGAGGANVLTF
CDR3 DNA: TGCAGCGTTGATGGACGGGGGGCAGGTGGGGCCAACGTCCTGACTTTC

D gene: TRBD2
J gene: TRBJ2-3
V gene: TRBV7-6
clone size: NA
CDR3 protein: CASSLGLAGTDTQYF
CDR3 DNA: TGTGCCAGCAGCCTAGGACTAGCGGGCACAGATACGCAGTATTTT

D gene: TRBD2
J gene: TRBJ2-5
V gene: TRBV5-4
clone size: NA
CDR3 protein: CASSLLAGETQYF
CDR3 DNA: TGTGCCAGCAGCTTACTAGCGGGAGAGACCCAGTACTTC

D gene: TRBD1
J gene: TRBJ1-2
V gene: TRBV5-4
clone size: once
CDR3 protein: CASSSTGNYGYTF
CDR3 DNA: TGTGCCAGCAGCTCGACAGGGAACTATGGCTACACCTTC

D gene: TRBD1
J gene: TRBJ2-7
V gene: TRBV6-1
clone size: NA
CDR3 protein: CATRPGQASYEQYF
CDR3 DNA: TGTGCCACCCGACCGGGACAGGCCTCCTACGAGCAGTACTTC

D gene: NA
J gene: TRBJ1-2
V gene: TRBV6-5
clone size: few
CDR3 protein: CASSYQGVTANYGYTF
CDR3 DNA: TGTGCCAGCAGTTACCAAGGCGTTACAGCTAACTATGGCTACACCTTC

D gene: TRBD2
J gene: TRBJ2-2
V gene: TRBV5-8
clone size: NA
CDR3 protein: CASRREFGTGELFF
CDR3 DNA: TGTGCCAGCAGGCGGGAGTTCGGTACCGGGGAGCTGTTTTTT

D gene: NA
J gene: TRBJ2-6
V gene: TRBV5-5
clone size: NA
CDR3 protein: CASSLLEGRGNVLTF
CDR3 DNA: TGTGCCAGCAGCTTGTTAGAAGGGAGAGGCAACGTCCTGACTTTC

D gene: NA
J gene: TRBJ1-2
V gene: TRBV7-9
clone size: NA
CDR3 protein: CASLTSAEQGGNYGYTF
CDR3 DNA: TGTGCCAGCCTCACTTCCGCGGAGCAAGGGGGTAACTATGGCTACACCTTC

D gene: TRBD1
J gene: TRBJ2-1
V gene: TRBV5-1
clone size: NA
CDR3 protein: CASSSRTGALGNEQFF
CDR3 DNA: TGCGCCAGTTCATCTAGGACAGGGGCCCTGGGCAATGAGCAGTTCTTC

D gene: TRBD1
J gene: TRBJ2-3
V gene: TRBV7-3
clone size: NA
CDR3 protein: CASSLGQGASDTQYF
CDR3 DNA: TGTGCCAGCAGCTTGGGACAGGGGGCATCGGATACGCAGTATTTT

D gene: TRBD1
J gene: TRBJ1-2
V gene: TRBV5-4
clone size: NA
CDR3 protein: CASSSRDRIKGYTF
CDR3 DNA: TGTGCCAGCAGCTCCCGGGACAGGATCAAGGGCTACACCTTC

D gene: TRBD2
J gene: TRBJ2-1
V gene: TRBV5-4
clone size: NA
CDR3 protein: CASSELAGTYNEQFF
CDR3 DNA: TGTGCCAGCAGCGAACTAGCGGGTACCTACAATGAGCAGTTCTTC

D gene: TRBD2
J gene: TRBJ2-5
V gene: TRBV5-1
clone size: NA
CDR3 protein: CASSLGTSGRGQETQYF
CDR3 DNA: TGCGCCAGCAGCCTAGGGACTAGCGGGAGGGGTCAAGAGACCCAGTACTTC

D gene: NA
J gene: TRBJ2-7
V gene: TRBV6-5
clone size: NA
CDR3 protein: CASSYTLSSYEQYF
CDR3 DNA: TGTGCCAGCAGTTATACTCTTTCCTCCTACGAGCAGTACTTC

D gene: TRBD1
J gene: TRBJ1-2
V gene: TRBV27
clone size: NA
CDR3 protein: CASSRQGLNYGYTF
CDR3 DNA: TGTGCCAGCAGTCGACAGGGCCTTAACTATGGCTACACCTTC

D gene: TRBD2
J gene: TRBJ2-1
V gene: TRBV28
clone size: NA
CDR3 protein: CASSLPGAGTEQFF
CDR3 DNA: TGTGCCAGCAGCCTACCCGGAGCGGGAACTGAGCAGTTCTTC

D gene: NA
J gene: TRBJ2-7
V gene: TRBV28
clone size: NA
CDR3 protein: CASSLGGTGSSYEQYF
CDR3 DNA: TGTGCCAGCAGTTTAGGAGGGACGGGTAGCTCCTACGAGCAGTACTTC

D gene: TRBD1
J gene: TRBJ2-7
V gene: TRBV7-2
clone size: NA
CDR3 protein: CASSPSGQGRYEQYF
CDR3 DNA: TGTGCCAGCAGCCCCTCGGGACAGGGGCGCTACGAGCAGTACTTC

D gene: NA
J gene: TRBJ1-5
V gene: TRBV4-1
clone size: few
CDR3 protein: CASSQDRDQPQHF
CDR3 DNA: TGCGCCAGCAGCCAAGATCGGGATCAGCCCCAGCATTTT

D gene: TRBD1
J gene: TRBJ1-1
V gene: TRBV18
clone size: NA
CDR3 protein: CASFGQANTEAFF
CDR3 DNA: TGTGCCAGCTTTGGACAGGCGAACACTGAAGCTTTCTTT